The 17 T cell receptor beta chains given below trace back to one sample, sequenced in a study of T-cell reconstitution after alpha-beta-depleted transplantation in children. During its preparation, the TCRbeta library received unique molecular identifiers. In TCRdb, the PCR reads were re-called with MiXCR into one record per CDR3 protein. The sample lists a few hundred thousand distinct CDR3 sequences; approximately 10% were seen once. Material: peripheral blood, obtained 180 days after TCRalphabeta/CD19-depleted stem cell transplant. The receptors originated from a male patient aged 2 to 10 who had a stem cell transplant for chronic granulomatous disease, so the T cells may come from the graft donor.

This clonotype was detected ten times or more. The chain is built from TRBV29-1 and TRBJ2-5; 7 bases agree with TRBD2. Germline assignment: CDR1 SQVTM and CDR2 ANQGSEA. CDR3 length: 14 residues. V lost 1 base and J lost 2; bases outside the gene matches: 4. CDR3 sequence reads: CSVEGGSRQETQYF. CDR3 DNA: TGCAGCGTTGAAGGCGGGAGTCGGCAAGAGACCCAGTACTTC. Full variable domain (outside the CDR3, taken from reference TRBV29-1 and TRBJ2-5): SAVISQKPSRDICQRGTSLTIQCQVDSQVTMMFWYRQQPGQSLTLIATANQGSEATYESGFVIDKFPISRPNLTFSTLTVSNMSPEDSSIYLCSVEGGSRQETQYFGPGTRLLVL.

This clonotype was detected many times. The CDR3 region has the DNA TGTGCCAGCAGCTTAGCGGGAGTGTATAACAATGAGCAGTTCTTC. This sequence encodes CASSLAGVYNNEQFF. V gene TRBV7-6 combines with J gene TRBJ2-1; TRBD2 is a possible D gene (5 bases). CDR1 is SGHVS, CDR2 FNYEAQ, per germline. Trimming pared 0 bases from V and 5 bases from J, leaving 11 bases between. The CDR3 runs to 15 residues.

This clonotype has a count of ten or more. The chain links TRBV21-1 to TRBJ1-1; whether TRBD1, the table's D call, matches the DNA was not checked. TRBV21-1 is a pseudogene. The CDR3 covers 16 residues. CDR3 amino acids: CASSKVMGQTIFEAFF. The CDR3 DNA follows: TGTGCCAGCAGCAAAGTGATGGGACAGACTATTTTTGAAGCTTTCTTT.

The table lists this clonotype with many counts. The chain combines TRBV12-3 or TRBV12-4 with TRBJ2-7; maybe TRBD2 (6 bases). There are 14 residues in the CDR3. Trimming cost V 1 base and J 2 bases, with 9 bases left between them. The CDR3 nucleotides are TGTGCCAGCAGTTTAGGGAGGGCCCCCTACGAGCAGTACTTC. As protein: CASSLGRAPYEQYF.

This clonotype was observed many times. This chain connects TRBV5-1 to TRBJ2-1; 9 positions agree with TRBD2. Unmatched junction bases numbered 11, after V lost 4 bases and J lost 6 bases. CDR1 is SGHRS, CDR2 YFSETQ, per germline. The CDR3 length is 16 residues. In DNA form, the CDR3 reads TGCGCCAGCAGCCCGATTCCGGGACTAGCAGTCAATGAGCAGTTCTTC. It is translated as CASSPIPGLAVNEQFF.

This clonotype was found many times. V is TRBV24-1 and J is TRBJ2-7, with a tentative D call TRBD2 (6 bases). The V end lost 4 bases, the J end lost 3 bases, and 6 bases lay between the germline ends. Germline CDR1 and CDR2: KGHDR and SFDVKD. The CDR3 sequence is 12 residues long. The CDR3 coding sequence is TGTGCCACCAGTGAGCGGGGCTACGAGCAGTACTTC. Protein product: CATSERGYEQYF.

This clonotype was observed at least ten times. The CDR3 DNA is TGCAGCGCCGAACCGGGACTAGGGACCCAAGAGACCCAGTACTTC. Amino acids: CSAEPGLGTQETQYF. This chain uses TRBV29-1 with TRBJ2-5; 8 bases are a match to TRBD2. The CDR3 runs to 15 residues. CDR1 and CDR2 from the germline V gene are SQVTM and ANQGSEA. V was pared by 7 bases and J by 1 base, with 11 bases of the junction left unmatched.

This clonotype was seen only a few times. The chain employs TRBV27 and TRBJ2-7, with a weak D call TRBD1 (6 bases). This CDR3 spans 15 amino acids. The V gene lost 4 bases and the J gene lost 0 bases, with 13 bases spanning the gap. Germline assignment: CDR1 MNHEY and CDR2 SMNVEV (reference sequence). CDR3 bases: TGTGCCAGCAGTTCCCGGACAGACCGCTCCTACGAGCAGTACTTC. Translation gives CASSSRTDRSYEQYF.

There are many counts of this clonotype. V is TRBV28 and J is TRBJ2-5; 12 nucleotides agree with TRBD1. V lost 7 bases to trimming and J lost 5 bases; unmatched junction nucleotides: 8. This CDR3 comprises 15 residues. Germline V gives CDR1 MDHEN, CDR2 SYDVKM. The CDR3 nucleotides read TGTGCCAGCACTCTGGGACAGGGGGCAATGGAGACCCAGTACTTC. It translates to CASTLGQGAMETQYF.

In its sample, this clonotype was seen many times. The chain links TRBV29-1 to TRBJ2-3, with TRBD1 matching 8 bases. This CDR3 is built from 13 residues. The J segment lost 0 bases and the V segment lost 5 bases, leaving 1 base of the junction unmatched. Germline assignment: CDR1 SQVTM and CDR2 ANQGSEA. CDR3 nucleotides: TGCAGCGTTTCAGGGGGCAGCACAGATACGCAGTATTTT. Translation: CSVSGGSTDTQYF.

This clonotype was picked up many times. J is TRBJ2-5 and V is TRBV18; the D gene is possibly TRBD2 (5 bases). Deletions cut 3 bases from V and 2 bases from J, with 10 bases between. The CDR3 is 14 residues long. Germline CDR1 and CDR2: KGHSH and LQKENI. CDR3 in DNA: TGTGCCAGCTCACCCCTAAGAGGGCAAGAGACCCAGTACTTC. It encodes CASSPLRGQETQYF.

This clonotype came up a few times. The genes are TRBV2 and TRBJ2-1; D assignment may be TRBD1 or TRBD2 (6 bases each). CDR1 and CDR2 (germline): SNHLY, FYNNEI. The ends were cut back, 7 bases at V and 12 bases at J, with 22 bases in the middle. The CDR3 is 14 residues long. The CDR3 protein is CASKDGAMGGGQFF. CDR3 nucleotides: TGTGCCAGCAAGGACGGTGCTATGGGGGGCGGGCAGTTCTTC.

This clonotype was recorded at least ten times. The chain joins TRBV7-9 to TRBJ2-5; the match to TRBD2 covers 11 bases. CDR1 is SEHNR, CDR2 FQNEAQ, per germline (reference sequence). The CDR3 has 14 amino acids. Germline trimming cut 1 base from V and 7 bases from J; bases unmatched to any gene: 2. The CDR3 nucleotides are TGTGCCAGCAGCTTAGGTGGACTAGCGGGGACCCAGTACTTC. Its translation is CASSLGGLAGTQYF.

This clonotype showed up many times. This chain uses TRBV7-8 with TRBJ2-1; either TRBD1 or TRBD2 may supply D (5 bases each). Germline values: CDR1 SGHVS, CDR2 FQNEAQ. V was trimmed by 1 base and J by 7 bases, leaving 26 bases between them. CDR3 length: 19 residues. CDR3 sequence: CASSLEGWAGTTNRNEQFF. The CDR3 DNA reads TGTGCCAGCAGCTTAGAGGGGTGGGCGGGCACAACGAATCGGAATGAGCAGTTCTTC.

This clonotype was seen repeatedly, ten times or more. The rearrangement links TRBV5-1 to TRBJ2-7; D gene uncertain. Trimming took 0 bases from V and 0 from J, leaving 10 bases between them. CDR3 length: 15 amino acids. Germline V gene lookup returns CDR1 SGHRS and CDR2 YFSETQ. This chain's CDR3 is CASSLAAETSYEQYF. The CDR3 DNA reads TGCGCCAGCAGCTTGGCCGCAGAAACCTCCTACGAGCAGTACTTC. Complete variable domain (other parts from reference TRBV5-1 and TRBJ2-7): KAGVTQTPRYLIKTRGQQVTLSCSPISGHRSVSWYQQTPGQGLQFLFEYFSETQRNKGNFPGRFSGRQFSNSRSEMNVSTLELGDSALYLCASSLAAETSYEQYFGPGTRLTVT.

This clonotype appeared many times. The chain couples TRBV5-5 to TRBJ2-2; TRBD1 matches 7 bases. J gave up 1 base and V 4 bases, and 7 bases lay outside the gene matches. The CDR3 covers 16 residues. Germline V gene data show CDR1 as SGHKS and CDR2 as YYEKEE (reference sequence). This CDR3 is CASSRKGTENTGELFF. The CDR3 DNA reads as TGTGCCAGCAGCAGAAAGGGGACAGAGAACACCGGGGAGCTGTTTTTT. The full variable domain, in which reference TRBV5-5 and TRBJ2-2 provide the parts outside the CDR3, is DAGVTQSPTHLIKTRGQQVTLRCSPISGHKSVSWYQQVLGQGPQFIFQYYEKEERGRGNFPDRFSARQFPNYSSELNVNALLLGDSALYLCASSRKGTENTGELFFGEGSRLTVL.

Ten or more counts support this clonotype. V is TRBV28 and J is TRBJ2-1; 8 nucleotides match TRBD2. Per germline, CDR1 MDHEN and CDR2 SYDVKM. There are 14 residues in the CDR3. The V gene end was trimmed by 2 bases and the J gene end by 7 bases; junction bases not matched to a gene: 4. The CDR3 here is CASSLREGRNEQFF. CDR3 coding DNA: TGTGCCAGCAGTTTACGGGAGGGCCGGAATGAGCAGTTCTTC.